A single sample is the source of the 8 T cell receptor beta chains below, sequenced in a study of blood T cell repertoires in COVID-19. Assay used: immunoSEQ multiplex PCR; TCRdb lists only in-frame clones, some missing. The table records about 73,000 clones, roughly three quarters of them present only once. What was sequenced was peripheral blood. The receptors derive from a man between 70 and 80 years old with COVID-19, enrolled during active disease.

The genes are TRBV7-9 and TRBJ1-2, with D tentatively TRBD1 (6 bases). CDR1 SEHNR and CDR2 FQNEAQ come from the germline V gene (reference sequence). CDR3 length: 14 residues. The V and J ends lost 5 bases and 1 base respectively, with 11 bases between them. The CDR3, as DNA: TGTGCCAGCAGCGCACAACAGGGTAACTATGGCTACACCTTC. It specifies CASSAQQGNYGYTF.

This clone was picked up one time. The chain has TRBV5-5 and TRBJ2-7; the match to TRBD1 covers 8 bases. This CDR3 spans 14 amino acids. Per germline, CDR1 SGHKS and CDR2 YYEKEE (reference sequence). V was pared by 0 bases and J by 2 bases, with 1 base of the junction left unmatched. As DNA, the CDR3 is TGTGCCAGCAGCTTGGGGACAGGGCCCTACGAGCAGTACTTC. Its protein is CASSLGTGPYEQYF.

The CDR3, as DNA: TGTGCCAGCAGCGAGGAGGGGAACACTGAAGCTTTCTTT. The encoded protein is CASSEEGNTEAFF. The chain joins TRBV2 to TRBJ1-1, with D hard to call. CDR1 and CDR2 (germline): SNHLY, FYNNEI. CDR3 length: 13 amino acids. Trimming took off 6 bases at V and 1 base at J, with 9 bases between the two ends.

This sequence joins TRBV9 and TRBJ1-1; D remains ambiguous. With 0 bases removed from V and 3 bases from J, the gap between germline ends came to 15 bases. The CDR3 extends over 16 amino acids. CDR1 is SGDLS, CDR2 YYNGEE, per germline. CDR3 bases: TGTGCCAGCAGCGTAGATGGTAGCCCGGTGTACACTGAAGCTTTCTTT. Translated, it gives CASSVDGSPVYTEAFF.

J is TRBJ2-7 and V is TRBV10-3; TRBD1 might be the D (6 bases). Trimming pared 9 bases from V and 4 bases from J, leaving 10 bases between. Germline assignment: CDR1 ENHRY and CDR2 SYGVKD. The CDR3 totals 11 residues. The CDR3 here is CAIKGGYEQYF. In DNA form, the CDR3 reads TGTGCCATAAAAGGGGGATACGAGCAGTACTTC.

V gene TRBV5-4 combines with J gene TRBJ2-2; 7 bases map to TRBD2. Per germline, CDR1 SGHNT and CDR2 YYREEE (reference sequence). The length of the CDR3 is 15 residues. Trimming at V came to 4 bases and at J to 3 bases, leaving 6 bases not matched to a gene. The CDR3: CASSVSSGYTGELFF. The DNA of the CDR3 is TGTGCCAGCAGCGTGTCTAGCGGATACACCGGGGAGCTGTTTTTT.

The rearrangement joins TRBV24-1 to TRBJ2-1; 13 bases agree with TRBD2. The trim removed 2 bases at V and 6 bases at J, leaving 3 bases unmatched. Germline V gene data show CDR1 as KGHDR and CDR2 as SFDVKD. There are 16 residues in the CDR3. DNA of the CDR3: TGTGCCACCAGTGATTCCGGGACTAGCGGGGTCAATGAGCAGTTCTTC. This gives the protein CATSDSGTSGVNEQFF.

The chain uses TRBV9 and TRBJ2-3; D is unclear. The CDR3 runs 14 residues. CDR1 is SGDLS and CDR2 is YYNGEE in the germline V gene. The V and J ends lost 1 base and 6 bases respectively, with 12 bases between them. The chain's CDR3 is CASSVFLVTDTQYF. The CDR3 region has the DNA TGTGCCAGCAGCGTATTTTTAGTTACGGATACGCAGTATTTT.